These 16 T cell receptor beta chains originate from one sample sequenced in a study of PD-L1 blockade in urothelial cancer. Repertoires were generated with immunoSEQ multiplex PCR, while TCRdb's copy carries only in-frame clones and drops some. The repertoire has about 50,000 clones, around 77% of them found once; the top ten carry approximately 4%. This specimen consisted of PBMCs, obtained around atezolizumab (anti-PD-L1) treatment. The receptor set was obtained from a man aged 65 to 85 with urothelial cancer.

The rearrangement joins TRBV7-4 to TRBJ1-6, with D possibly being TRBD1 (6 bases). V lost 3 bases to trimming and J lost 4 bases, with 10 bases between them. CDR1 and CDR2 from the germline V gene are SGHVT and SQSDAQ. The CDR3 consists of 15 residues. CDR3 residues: CASSLRGFYNSPLHF. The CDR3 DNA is TGTGCCAGCAGCTTGAGGGGGTTTTATAATTCACCCCTCCACTTT. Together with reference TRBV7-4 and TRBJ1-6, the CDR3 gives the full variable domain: GAGVSQSPRYKVAKRGRDVALRCDSISGHVTLYWYRQTLGQGSEVLTYSQSDAQRDKSGRPSGRFSAERPERSVSTLKIQRTEQGDSAVYLCASSLRGFYNSPLHFGNGTRLTVT.

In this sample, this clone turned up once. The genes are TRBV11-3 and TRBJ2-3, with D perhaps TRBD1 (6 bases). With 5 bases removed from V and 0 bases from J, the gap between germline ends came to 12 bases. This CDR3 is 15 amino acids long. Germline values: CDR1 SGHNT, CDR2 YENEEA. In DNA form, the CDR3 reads TGTGCCAGCAGCCCAGGACAGACTAGCACAGATACGCAGTATTTT. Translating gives CASSPGQTSTDTQYF.

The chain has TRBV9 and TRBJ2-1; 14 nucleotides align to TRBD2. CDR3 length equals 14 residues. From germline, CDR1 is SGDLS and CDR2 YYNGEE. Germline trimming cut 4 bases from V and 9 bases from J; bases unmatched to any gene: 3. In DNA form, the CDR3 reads TGTGCCAGCAGCCCCGGACTAGCGGGAGGTGAGCAGTTCTTC. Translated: CASSPGLAGGEQFF.

The CDR3 DNA follows: TGTGCCAGCAGCTTAGGGGCAAATACTCAGCCCCAGCATTTT. Protein: CASSLGANTQPQHF. V usage is TRBV5-6 and J usage is TRBJ1-5; possibly TRBD1 for D (5 bases). The germline CDR1 and CDR2 sequences are SGHDT and YYEEEE. Trimming pared 2 bases from V and 6 bases from J, leaving 12 bases between. The CDR3 has 14 amino acids.

In nucleotides, the CDR3 is TGTGCCAGTAGCCGGGATTTATACGAGCAGTACTTC. The encoded protein is CASSRDLYEQYF. V is TRBV19 and J is TRBJ2-7; perhaps TRBD2 as D (5 bases). V lost 6 bases to trimming and J lost 4 bases, with 10 bases between them. The CDR3 is 12 residues long. Per the germline V gene, CDR1 is LNHDA and CDR2 is SQIVND (reference sequence).

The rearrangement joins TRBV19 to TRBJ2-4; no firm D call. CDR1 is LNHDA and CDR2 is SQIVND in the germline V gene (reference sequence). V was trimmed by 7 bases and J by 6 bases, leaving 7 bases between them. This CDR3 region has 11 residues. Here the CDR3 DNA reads TGTGCCAGTAAAGCCCTAAACATTCAGTACTTC. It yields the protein CASKALNIQYF. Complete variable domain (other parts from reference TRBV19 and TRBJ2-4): DGGITQSPKYLFRKEGQNVTLSCEQNLNHDAMYWYRQDPGQGLRLIYYSQIVNDFQKGDIAEGYSVSREKKESFPLTVTSAQKNPTAFYLCASKALNIQYFGAGTRLSVL.

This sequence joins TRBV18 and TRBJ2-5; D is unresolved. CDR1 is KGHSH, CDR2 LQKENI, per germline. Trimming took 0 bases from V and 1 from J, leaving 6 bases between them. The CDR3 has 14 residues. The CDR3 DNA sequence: TGTGCCAGCTCACCACCTTTAGCCCAAGAGACCCAGTACTTC. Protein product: CASSPPLAQETQYF. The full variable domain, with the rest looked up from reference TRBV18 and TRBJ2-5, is NAGVMQNPRHLVRRRGQEARLRCSPMKGHSHVYWYRQLPEEGLKFMVYLQKENIIDESGMPKERFSAEFPKEGPSILRIQQVVRGDSAAYFCASSPPLAQETQYFGPGTRLLVL.

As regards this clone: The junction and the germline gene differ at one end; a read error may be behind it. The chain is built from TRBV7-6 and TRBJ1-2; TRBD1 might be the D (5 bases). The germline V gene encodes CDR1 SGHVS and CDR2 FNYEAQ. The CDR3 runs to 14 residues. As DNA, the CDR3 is TGTGCCAGCAGCCCCTTACAGGCTAATTATGGCTACACCTTC. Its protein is CASSPLQANYGYTF.

The CDR3, as DNA: TGCGCCAGCAGCCCCCACCTTACGGGACTCCCCCAAGGGAATGAGCAGTTCTTC. Its translation is CASSPHLTGLPQGNEQFF. The chain combines TRBV5-1 with TRBJ2-1; perhaps TRBD2 as D (6 bases). CDR3 length: 18 residues. V was clipped by 4 bases and J by 7 bases, with 27 bases between them. The V gene's germline CDR1 is SGHRS and CDR2 YFSETQ.

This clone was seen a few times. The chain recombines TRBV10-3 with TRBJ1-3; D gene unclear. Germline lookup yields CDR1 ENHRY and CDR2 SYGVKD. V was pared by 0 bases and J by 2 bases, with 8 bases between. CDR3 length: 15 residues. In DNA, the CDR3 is TGTGCCATCAGTGAGTCGTGGAGTCCTGGAAACACCATATATTTT. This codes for CAISESWSPGNTIYF.

The CDR3 region is CASSQRTGDEQYF. CDR3 sequence (DNA): TGCGCCAGCAGCCAACGGACAGGGGACGAGCAGTACTTC. The chain joins TRBV4-1 to TRBJ2-7, with 9 bases fitting TRBD1. V shed 2 bases, J shed 5 bases, and the junction held 1 base outside the gene matches. The germline V gene has CDR1 MGHRA and CDR2 YSYEKL. This CDR3 has 13 amino acids.

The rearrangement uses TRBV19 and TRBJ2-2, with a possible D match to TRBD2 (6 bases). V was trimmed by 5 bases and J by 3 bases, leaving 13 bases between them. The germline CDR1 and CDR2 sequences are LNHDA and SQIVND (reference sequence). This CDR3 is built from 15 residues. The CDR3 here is CASSAREPDTGELFF. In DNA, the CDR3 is TGTGCCAGTAGTGCCCGGGAGCCCGACACCGGGGAGCTGTTTTTT.

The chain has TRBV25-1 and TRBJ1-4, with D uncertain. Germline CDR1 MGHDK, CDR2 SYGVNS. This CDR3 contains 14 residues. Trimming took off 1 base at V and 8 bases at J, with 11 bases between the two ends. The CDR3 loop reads CASSELRGPEKLFF. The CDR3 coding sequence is TGTGCCAGCAGTGAATTAAGAGGCCCCGAAAAACTGTTTTTT.

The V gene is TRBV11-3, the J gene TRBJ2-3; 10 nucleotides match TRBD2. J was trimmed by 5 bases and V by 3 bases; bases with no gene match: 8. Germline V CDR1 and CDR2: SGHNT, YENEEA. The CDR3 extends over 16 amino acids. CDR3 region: CASSFLKRGGRDTQYF. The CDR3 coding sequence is TGTGCCAGCAGCTTCCTGAAGCGGGGGGGCAGAGATACGCAGTATTTT.

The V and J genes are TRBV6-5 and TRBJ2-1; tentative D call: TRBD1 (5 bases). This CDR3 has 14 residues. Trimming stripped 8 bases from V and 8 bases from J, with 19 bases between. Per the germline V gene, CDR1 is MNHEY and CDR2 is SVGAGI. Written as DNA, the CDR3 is TGTGCCAGCGGTCGAGGTGCCCAGGGCGATGAGCAGTTCTTC. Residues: CASGRGAQGDEQFF.

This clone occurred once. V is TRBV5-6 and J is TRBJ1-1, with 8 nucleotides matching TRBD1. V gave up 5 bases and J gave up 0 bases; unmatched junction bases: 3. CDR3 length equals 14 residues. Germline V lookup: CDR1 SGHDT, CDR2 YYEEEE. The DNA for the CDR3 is TGTGCCAGCAGAAAACAGGGGGTGAACACTGAAGCTTTCTTT. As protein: CASRKQGVNTEAFF. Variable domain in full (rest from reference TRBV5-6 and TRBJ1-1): DAGVTQSPTHLIKTRGQQVTLRCSPKSGHDTVSWYQQALGQGPQFIFQYYEEEERQRGNFPDRFSGHQFPNYSSELNVNALLLGDSALYLCASRKQGVNTEAFFGQGTRLTVV.